Each of the 20 T cell receptor beta chains below was sequenced from the same sample in a study of cytomegalovirus exposure and HLA in healthy donors. Generated by immunoSEQ multiplex PCR, the TCRdb table keeps only in-frame clones and is missing some. The table has 200,000 to 250,000 clones, about 89% seen once; the top ten hold around 1.1%. The sequenced sample was PBMCs. Receptor source: a woman under 30 in good health and CMV-seronegative.

The chain joins TRBV5-3 to TRBJ1-1; the D gene is possibly TRBD1 (5 bases). TRBV5-3 is given ORF status, its function remaining uncertain. This CDR3 is 15 amino acids long. The DNA for the CDR3 is TGTCCACCGCTCCCGGGCGGGGGAGCGGACACTGAAGCTTTCTTT. Protein product: CPPLPGGGADTEAFF.

This CDR3 is CASSLGGTRYEQYF. As DNA, the CDR3 is TGTGCCAGCAGCTTAGGGGGAACGCGCTACGAGCAGTACTTC. The chain employs TRBV5-4 and TRBJ2-7, with D maybe TRBD1 (6 bases). The CDR3 has 14 residues. Deletions cut 2 bases from V and 3 bases from J, with 12 bases between. Germline assignment: CDR1 SGHNT and CDR2 YYREEE (reference sequence).

The chain has TRBV6-1 and TRBJ1-2, with a weak D call TRBD1 (6 bases). V was cut by 4 bases and J by 2 bases, with 11 bases left in between. CDR1 is MNHNS, CDR2 SASEGT, per germline. The CDR3 is 14 amino acids. CDR3 amino acids: CASSVIGQNYGYTF. CDR3 DNA: TGTGCCAGCAGTGTAATCGGACAGAACTATGGCTACACCTTC.

The gene calls are TRBV30 and TRBJ2-3, with 12 bases identical to TRBD2. From germline, CDR1 is GTSNPN and CDR2 SVGIG (reference sequence). Trimming at V came to 4 bases and at J to 7 bases, leaving 6 bases not matched to a gene. This CDR3 spans 14 amino acids. The CDR3 here is CAWIPSGRAHTQYF. The CDR3, as DNA: TGTGCCTGGATACCTAGCGGGAGGGCGCATACGCAGTATTTT.

The V call is TRBV6-5, the J call TRBJ2-7; D is ambiguous. This CDR3 comprises 13 residues. V was shortened by 2 bases and J by 3 bases, with 8 bases between the two germline ends. From germline, CDR1 is MNHEY and CDR2 SVGAGI. The CDR3 coding sequence is TGTGCCAGCAGTTACGGCAAGTACTACGAGCAGTACTTC. Its translation: CASSYGKYYEQYF.

This clone was seen only once. The CDR3, as DNA: TGCAGCGCGGTTTGGGGACAGTCGAACACTGAAGCTTTCTTT. It specifies CSAVWGQSNTEAFF. The V gene is TRBV29-1, the J gene TRBJ1-1; 7 bases align to TRBD1. Germline assignment: CDR1 SQVTM and CDR2 ANQGSEA. This CDR3 contains 14 residues. Germline trimming cut 7 bases from V and 1 base from J; bases unmatched to any gene: 9.

The J gene is TRBJ1-5, the V gene TRBV7-9; tentatively, D is TRBD1 (5 bases). The V gene's germline CDR1 is SEHNR and CDR2 FQNEAQ (reference sequence). V was trimmed by 6 bases and J by 3 bases, leaving 12 bases between them. The CDR3 is made up of 14 amino acids. The CDR3 is CASSSKGYNQPQHF. Written as DNA, the CDR3 is TGTGCCAGCAGTTCAAAGGGGTACAATCAGCCCCAGCATTTT. The full variable domain, completed using reference TRBV7-9 and TRBJ1-5, is DTGVSQNPRHKITKRGQNVTFRCDPISEHNRLYWYRQTLGQGPEFLTYFQNEAQLEKSRLLSDRFSAERPKGSFSTLEIQRTEQGDSAMYLCASSSKGYNQPQHFGDGTRLSIL.

This clone was recorded once. The chain uses TRBV7-9 and TRBJ1-1, with D possibly being TRBD1 (6 bases). V dropped 5 bases and J dropped 11 bases, with 21 bases sitting between them. Germline CDR1 reads SEHNR; CDR2 reads FQNEAQ (reference sequence). The CDR3 loop spans 14 amino acids. This chain's CDR3 is CASSKSGAGTRAFF. CDR3 DNA: TGTGCCAGCAGCAAATCAGGGGCCGGCACCCGGGCTTTCTTT.

The V call is TRBV2, the J call TRBJ2-7, with a possible D match to TRBD1 (5 bases). Trimming removed 2 bases from V and 2 bases from J, with 13 bases in between. The length of the CDR3 is 15 residues. The germline CDR1 and CDR2 sequences are SNHLY and FYNNEI. CDR3 sequence: CASSETPGSAYEQYF. CDR3 nucleotide sequence: TGTGCCAGCAGTGAAACCCCAGGGTCTGCCTACGAGCAGTACTTC.

The rearrangement uses TRBV9 and TRBJ2-1; TRBD2 agrees at 11 bases. CDR1 and CDR2 (germline): SGDLS, YYNGEE. The V segment lost 0 bases and the J segment 5 bases; nucleotides outside the gene matches: 4. CDR3 length: 16 residues. Here the CDR3 DNA reads TGTGCCAGCAGCGTAGAAATAGCGGGAGGGGACAATGAGCAGTTCTTC. It translates to CASSVEIAGGDNEQFF.

The chain employs TRBV18 and TRBJ2-3; TRBD2 aligns across 11 bases. After removal of 3 bases from V and 2 bases from J, the junction contained 7 bases not matched to a gene. The CDR3 sequence is 17 residues long. Germline V CDR1 and CDR2: KGHSH, LQKENI. In DNA, the CDR3 is TGTGCCAGCTCACCGATGACTAGCGGGGAGATCACAGATACGCAGTATTTT. Its translation: CASSPMTSGEITDTQYF.

The chain uses TRBV27 and TRBJ1-1; D may be TRBD1 (6 bases). Between the trimmed V and J ends, which lost 8 bases and 0 bases, there was a span of 16 bases. Germline CDR1 reads MNHEY; CDR2 reads SMNVEV (reference sequence). This CDR3 spans 15 amino acids. The chain's CDR3 is CASGRRGRVNTEAFF. DNA for the CDR3: TGTGCCAGCGGCCGCAGGGGCAGGGTGAACACTGAAGCTTTCTTT.

This CDR3 is CAWSGSHNSPLHF. CDR3 DNA sequence: TGTGCCTGGAGTGGCAGTCATAATTCACCCCTCCACTTT. V and J are TRBV30 and TRBJ1-6; D is uncertain. Germline V gives CDR1 GTSNPN, CDR2 SVGIG (reference sequence). Trimming shortened V by 1 base and J by 5 bases, and 6 bases separated the two germline ends. The length of the CDR3 is 13 residues. The variable domain in full, completed from reference TRBV30 and TRBJ1-6, reads SQTIHQWPATLVQPVGSPLSLECTVEGTSNPNLYWYRQAAGRGLQLLFYSVGIGQISSEVPQNLSASRPQDRQFILSSKKLLLSDSGFYLCAWSGSHNSPLHFGNGTRLTVT.

The V gene is TRBV27, the J gene TRBJ2-5; 11 bases are shared with TRBD2. This CDR3 comprises 15 residues. Germline CDR1 and CDR2: MNHEY and SMNVEV (reference sequence). V dropped 2 bases and J dropped 5; count of bases not matched to a gene: 4. CDR3 sequence: CASSLIPSGRETQYF. The CDR3 nucleotides are TGTGCCAGCAGTTTAATCCCTAGCGGGAGGGAGACCCAGTACTTC.

The V and J genes are TRBV19 and TRBJ1-5; 8 bases agree with TRBD1. This CDR3 contains 17 residues. V lost 6 bases to trimming and J lost 7 bases; unmatched junction nucleotides: 17. Germline V CDR1 and CDR2: LNHDA, SQIVND (reference sequence). CDR3 DNA sequence: TGTGCCAGTAGGCTGCGACAGGGGTTATCGGCTCGCCAGCCCCAGCATTTT. This translates into CASRLRQGLSARQPQHF.

V gene TRBV7-9 combines with J gene TRBJ2-7; 12 positions agree with TRBD2. Germline V gene data show CDR1 as SEHNR and CDR2 as FQNEAQ (reference sequence). The CDR3 spans 15 residues. J gave up 0 bases and V 5 bases, and 2 bases lay outside the gene matches. DNA for the CDR3: TGTGCCAGCAGCCCGACTAGCGGGAGCTCCTACGAGCAGTACTTC. Its protein is CASSPTSGSSYEQYF.

This chain links TRBV5-1 with TRBJ2-1, with TRBD1 identical over 7 bases. With V trimmed by 3 bases and J by 7 bases, 13 bases remained unmatched. Germline lookup yields CDR1 SGHRS and CDR2 YFSETQ. The CDR3 spans 16 residues. The CDR3 here is CASSSVRGPGENEQFF. CDR3 sequence (DNA): TGCGCCAGCAGCTCCGTGAGGGGGCCTGGAGAGAATGAGCAGTTCTTC.

This chain connects TRBV5-1 to TRBJ2-7, with TRBD1 as a possible D gene (6 bases). The CDR3 totals 15 residues. Germline-derived CDR1 and CDR2 are SGHRS and YFSETQ. The V end lost 0 bases, the J end lost 6 bases, and 16 bases lay between the germline ends. In DNA, the CDR3 is TGCGCCAGCAGCTTGGTCCAACAGGGCAATCGCGAGCAGTACTTC. It yields the protein CASSLVQQGNREQYF.

V and J are TRBV9 and TRBJ2-2; maybe TRBD1 (7 bases). Trimming removed 3 bases from V and 0 bases from J, with 12 bases in between. The CDR3 covers 16 residues. Looked up from germline, CDR1 is SGDLS and CDR2 is YYNGEE. DNA of the CDR3: TGTGCCAGCAGCGCCAGGGGGGATGCGAACACCGGGGAGCTGTTTTTT. Protein sequence: CASSARGDANTGELFF. Full variable domain (outside the CDR3, taken from reference TRBV9 and TRBJ2-2): DSGVTQTPKHLITATGQRVTLRCSPRSGDLSVYWYQQSLDQGLQFLIQYYNGEERAKGNILERFSAQQFPDLHSELNLSSLELGDSALYFCASSARGDANTGELFFGEGSRLTVL.

The chain uses TRBV6-5 and TRBJ1-1; D is uncertain. CDR3 length equals 15 residues. V was clipped by 8 bases and J by 5 bases, with 21 bases between them. Germline assignment: CDR1 MNHEY and CDR2 SVGAGI. DNA for the CDR3: TGTGCCAGCGAGGCCAGCATAGATGGACTAACTGAAGCTTTCTTT. It codes for CASEASIDGLTEAFF.